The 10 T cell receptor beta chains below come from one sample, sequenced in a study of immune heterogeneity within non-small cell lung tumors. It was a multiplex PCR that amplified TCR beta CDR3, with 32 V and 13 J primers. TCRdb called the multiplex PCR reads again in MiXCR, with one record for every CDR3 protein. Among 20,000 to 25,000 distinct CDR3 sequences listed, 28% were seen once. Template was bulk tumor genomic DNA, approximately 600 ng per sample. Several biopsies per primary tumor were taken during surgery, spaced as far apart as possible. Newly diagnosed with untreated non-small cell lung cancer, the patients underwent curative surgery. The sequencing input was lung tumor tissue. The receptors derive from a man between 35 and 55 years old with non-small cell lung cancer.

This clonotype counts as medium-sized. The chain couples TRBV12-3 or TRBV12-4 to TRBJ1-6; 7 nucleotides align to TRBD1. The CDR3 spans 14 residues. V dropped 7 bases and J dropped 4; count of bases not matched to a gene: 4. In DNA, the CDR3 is TGTGCCAGCACCATGACAGGGTATAATTCACCCCTCCACTTT. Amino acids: CASTMTGYNSPLHF.

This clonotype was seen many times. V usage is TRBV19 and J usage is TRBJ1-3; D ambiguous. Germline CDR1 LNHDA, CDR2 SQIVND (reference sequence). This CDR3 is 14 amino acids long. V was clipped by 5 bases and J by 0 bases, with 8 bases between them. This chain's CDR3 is CASSRKSSGNTIYF. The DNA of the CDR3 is TGTGCCAGTAGTCGAAAGAGCTCTGGAAACACCATATATTTT.

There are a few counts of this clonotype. CDR3 region: CASSVALLETQYF. The CDR3 DNA reads TGTGCCAGCAGCGTAGCTCTTCTAGAGACCCAGTACTTC. The chain carries TRBV9 and TRBJ2-5; D is unresolved. Trimming removed 0 bases at V and 4 bases at J, with 7 bases between. CDR1 and CDR2 from the germline V gene are SGDLS and YYNGEE. This CDR3 region has 13 residues. The variable domain in full, with the rest retrieved from reference TRBV9 and TRBJ2-5, is DSGVTQTPKHLITATGQRVTLRCSPRSGDLSVYWYQQSLDQGLQFLIQYYNGEERAKGNILERFSAQQFPDLHSELNLSSLELGDSALYFCASSVALLETQYFGPGTRLLVL.

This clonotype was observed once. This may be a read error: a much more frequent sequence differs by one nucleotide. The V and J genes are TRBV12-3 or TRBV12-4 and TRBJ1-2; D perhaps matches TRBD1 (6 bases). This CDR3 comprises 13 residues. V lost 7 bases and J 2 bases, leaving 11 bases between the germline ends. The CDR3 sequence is CASNLQGNYGYTF. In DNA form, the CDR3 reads TGTGCCAGCAATCTACAGGGAAACTATGGCTACACCTTC.

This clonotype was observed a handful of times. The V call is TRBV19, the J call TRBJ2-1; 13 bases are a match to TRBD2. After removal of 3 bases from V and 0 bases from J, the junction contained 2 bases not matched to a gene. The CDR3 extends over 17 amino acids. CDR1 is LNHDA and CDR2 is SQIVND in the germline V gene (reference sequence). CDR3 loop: CASSMGLAGSSYNEQFF. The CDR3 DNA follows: TGTGCCAGTAGTATGGGACTAGCGGGGTCCTCCTACAATGAGCAGTTCTTC.

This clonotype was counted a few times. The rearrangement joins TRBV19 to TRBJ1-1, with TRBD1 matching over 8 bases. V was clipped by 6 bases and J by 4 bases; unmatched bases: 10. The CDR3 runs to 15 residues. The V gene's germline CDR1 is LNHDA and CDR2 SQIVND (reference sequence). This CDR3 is CASRAGTGYITEAFF. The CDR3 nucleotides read TGTGCCAGTAGAGCCGGGACAGGTTATATCACTGAAGCTTTCTTT.

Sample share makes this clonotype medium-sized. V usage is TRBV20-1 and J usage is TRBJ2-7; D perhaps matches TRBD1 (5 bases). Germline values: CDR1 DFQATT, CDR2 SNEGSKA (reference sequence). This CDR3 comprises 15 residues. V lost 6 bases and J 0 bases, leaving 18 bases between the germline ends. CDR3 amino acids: CSAGSPQGLSYEQYF. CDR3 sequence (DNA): TGCAGTGCGGGCTCCCCCCAGGGTCTCTCCTACGAGCAGTACTTC.

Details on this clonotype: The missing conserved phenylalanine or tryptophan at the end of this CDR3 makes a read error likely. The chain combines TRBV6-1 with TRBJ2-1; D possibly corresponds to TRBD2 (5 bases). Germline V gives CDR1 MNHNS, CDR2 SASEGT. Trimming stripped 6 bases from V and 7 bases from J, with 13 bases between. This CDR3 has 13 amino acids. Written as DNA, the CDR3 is TGTGCCAGCAGGCCGCCTTGGAGGAATGAGCAGTTCTCC. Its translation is CASRPPWRNEQFS.

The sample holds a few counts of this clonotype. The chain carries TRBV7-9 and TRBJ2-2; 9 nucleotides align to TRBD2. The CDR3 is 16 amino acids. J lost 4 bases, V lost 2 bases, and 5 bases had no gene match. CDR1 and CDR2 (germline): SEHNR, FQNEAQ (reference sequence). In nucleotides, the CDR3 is TGTGCCAGCAGCTTACGGAGTAGCGGGGGCACCGGGGAGCTGTTTTTT. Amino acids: CASSLRSSGGTGELFF.

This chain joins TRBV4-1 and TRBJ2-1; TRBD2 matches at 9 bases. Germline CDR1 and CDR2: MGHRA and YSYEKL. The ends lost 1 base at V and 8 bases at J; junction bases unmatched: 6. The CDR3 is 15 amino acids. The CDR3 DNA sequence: TGCGCCAGCAGCCAAGGCCTAGCGGGAATACATGAGCAGTTCTTC. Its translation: CASSQGLAGIHEQFF.